This T cell receptor beta chain was identified in a study of blood T cell repertoires in COVID-19. The overall study: Italy, Spain and the United States were the sources of the convalescent and acute COVID-19 samples. Sample material is recorded as cDNA or gDNA derived from T cells, B-cell-depleted T cells, or PBMCs.

Germline CDR1 ENHRY, CDR2 SYGVKD. The CDR3 is made up of 13 amino acids. V was trimmed by 6 bases and J by 3 bases, leaving 9 bases between them. Sequenced by immunoSEQ multiplex PCR; TCRdb stores in-frame clones only, minus some. The table lists around 260,000 clones, approximately 85% of them singletons, with roughly 4% in the top ten. Cohort 3 recovery required two negative PCRs, clearance, or symptom resolution. The sample consisted of PBMCs or T cells enriched from blood (not recorded which). The receptor's source is a woman in her 30s who had recovered from COVID-19. The chain couples TRBV10-3 to TRBJ1-5, with D maybe TRBD1 (6 bases). CDR3 bases: TGTGCCATCAGCCCAGGGGCCAATCAGCCCCAGCATTTT. Protein sequence: CAISPGANQPQHF.